This T cell receptor (beta chain) appears in the sequencing data of a study of blood T cell repertoires in COVID-19. Across the whole study: The United States, Italy and Spain provided the acute and convalescent COVID-19 samples. T cells, B-cell-depleted T cells, or PBMCs provided the cDNA or gDNA that served as material.

Recovery among Cohort 3 donors was established by two negative PCRs, clearance, or symptom resolution. V was pared by 2 bases and J by 0 bases, with 5 bases between. Germline lookup yields CDR1 MNHEY and CDR2 SVGEGT. The CDR3 length is 15 residues. Sequencing was performed with immunoSEQ multiplex PCR; in TCRdb, only in-frame clones are kept and a portion is missing. In the table there are more than 150,000 clones, roughly 87% of which are singletons. This chain connects TRBV6-2 or TRBV6-3 to TRBJ1-6; D is undetermined. This receptor was taken from a woman aged 25 to 39 who had recovered from COVID-19. Sequenced: PBMCs or T cells enriched from blood (not recorded which). The chain's CDR3 is CASSYEPSYNSPLHF. The CDR3 DNA reads TGTGCCAGCAGTTACGAGCCCTCCTATAATTCACCCCTCCACTTT.